Included here is one TCR beta chain sequence, with context. TCRdb redid the calling of the RT-PCR reads with MiXCR, one entry per CDR3 protein. The sample contains hundreds of thousands of distinct CDR3 sequences, 11% to 15% of which appear only once. The sequence was obtained from a female donor in good health, serving as a healthy control. Source material: memory CD4+ T cells from blood.

CDR3 sequence reads: CASSLDGNRDRGYTF. CDR3 coding DNA: TGTGCCAGCAGCTTAGATGGGAACAGGGATCGTGGCTACACCTTC. This chain links TRBV11-2 with TRBJ1-2, with D possibly being TRBD1 (6 bases). The CDR3 spans 15 residues. V was pared by 0 bases and J by 7 bases, with 15 bases between. CDR1 and CDR2 (germline): SGHAT, FQNNGV.